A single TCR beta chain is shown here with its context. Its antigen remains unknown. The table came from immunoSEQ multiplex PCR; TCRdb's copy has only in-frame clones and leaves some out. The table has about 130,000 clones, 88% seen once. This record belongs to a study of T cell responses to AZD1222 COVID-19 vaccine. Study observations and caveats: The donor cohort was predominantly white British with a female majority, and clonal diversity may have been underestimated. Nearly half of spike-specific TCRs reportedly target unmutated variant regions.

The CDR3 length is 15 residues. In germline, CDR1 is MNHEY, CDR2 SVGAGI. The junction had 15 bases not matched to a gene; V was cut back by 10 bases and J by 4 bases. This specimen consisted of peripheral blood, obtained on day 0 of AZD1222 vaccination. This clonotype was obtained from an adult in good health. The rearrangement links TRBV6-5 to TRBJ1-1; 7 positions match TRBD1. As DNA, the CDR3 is TGTGCCACCAAACCCCTGGACAGGCTGGGCACTGAAGCTTTCTTT. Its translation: CATKPLDRLGTEAFF.